Shown below are 32 T cell receptor beta chains from a single sample sequenced in a study of PD-1 blockade in classical Hodgkin lymphoma. Measured with immunoSEQ multiplex PCR; TCRdb has only the in-frame clones, and not every one. This table has fewer than 30,000 clones, over 60% appearing once. Regarding time point: cycle 4 day 1 (C4D1), after 5 to 7 weeks of nivolumab. No patient escaped relapse after autologous stem cell transplantation, and brentuximab vedotin exposure varied. Sequences were derived from peripheral blood mononuclear cells (PBMCs), sampled before the fourth cycle of nivolumab. These receptors came from a human donor with classical Hodgkin lymphoma.

This sequence joins TRBV7-8 and TRBJ2-4, with 12 bases lining up with TRBD2. This CDR3 contains 17 residues. V trimming: 5 bases; J trimming: 3 bases; junction bases outside the gene matches: 8. CDR1 and CDR2 from the germline V gene are SGHVS and FQNEAQ. In DNA form, the CDR3 reads TGTGCCAGCAGCCAGGAGACTAGCGGGAGTGTCAAAAACATTCAGTACTTC. Protein: CASSQETSGSVKNIQYF.

The chain employs TRBV5-1 and TRBJ2-3; the D gene is possibly TRBD2 (6 bases). V lost 3 bases and J 6 bases, leaving 17 bases between the germline ends. The CDR3 is made up of 15 amino acids. The germline gives CDR1 SGHRS, CDR2 YFSETQ. The CDR3 protein is CASSSAGSPPDTQYF. In DNA, the CDR3 is TGCGCCAGCAGCTCCGCGGGATCCCCGCCGGATACGCAGTATTTT.

The V call is TRBV7-8, the J call TRBJ1-2; possibly TRBD1 for D (5 bases). The CDR3 is 15 amino acids. CDR1 and CDR2 (germline): SGHVS, FQNEAQ. Trimming removed 1 base from V and 1 base from J, with 10 bases in between. The CDR3 sequence is CASSLEGTINYGYTF. The CDR3, as DNA: TGTGCCAGCAGCTTAGAAGGGACTATTAACTATGGCTACACCTTC. The full variable domain, its missing parts supplied by reference TRBV7-8 and TRBJ1-2, is GAGVSQSPRYKVAKRGQDVALRCDPISGHVSLFWYQQALGQGPEFLTYFQNEAQLDKSGLPSDRFFAERPEGSVSTLKIQRTQQEDSAVYLCASSLEGTINYGYTFGSGTRLTVV.

The CDR3 sequence is CASSYSLGVNTEAFF. CDR3 in DNA: TGTGCCAGCAGTTACTCGCTGGGGGTAAACACTGAAGCTTTCTTT. This chain uses TRBV6-6 with TRBJ1-1, with D perhaps matching TRBD1 (5 bases). The V end was cut by 0 bases, the J end by 2 bases, with 10 bases between. Germline V gives CDR1 MNHNY, CDR2 SVGAGI (reference sequence). CDR3 length: 15 amino acids.

V gene TRBV2 combines with J gene TRBJ2-4, with D unresolved. Germline assignment: CDR1 SNHLY and CDR2 FYNNEI. V lost 1 base and J lost 1, with 8 bases in between. This CDR3 is built from 15 residues. The CDR3 sequence is CASSEGSFAKNIQYF. CDR3 bases: TGTGCCAGCAGTGAAGGTAGTTTTGCCAAAAACATTCAGTACTTC.

The rearrangement joins TRBV19 to TRBJ2-5, with 7 bases aligning to TRBD1. This CDR3 contains 15 residues. Germline V gene data show CDR1 as LNHDA and CDR2 as SQIVND (reference sequence). The ends lost 2 bases at V and 3 bases at J; junction bases unmatched: 6. In DNA form, the CDR3 reads TGTGCCAGTAGTATAAAGGCAGGGGGAAAAGAGACCCAGTACTTC. This translates into CASSIKAGGKETQYF.

The chain links TRBV14 to TRBJ1-2; TRBD1 matches at 7 bases. The germline CDR1 and CDR2 sequences are SGHDN and FVKESK. CDR3 size: 14 residues. V lost 4 bases and J lost 4; bases outside the gene matches: 6. CDR3 sequence: CASSRSGDSYGYTF. The CDR3, as DNA: TGTGCCAGCAGCCGCTCGGGGGACAGCTATGGCTACACCTTC.

The table lists this clone with a count of one. The V call is TRBV6-1, the J call TRBJ1-1; TRBD1 aligns across 8 bases. J gave up 1 base and V 5 bases, and 3 bases lay outside the gene matches. CDR1 and CDR2 (germline): MNHNS, SASEGT. The CDR3 is made up of 14 amino acids. The CDR3 sequence: CASSSQGANTEAFF. CDR3 DNA: TGTGCCAGCAGTTCCCAGGGGGCGAACACTGAAGCTTTCTTT.

The chain has TRBV9 and TRBJ2-3; the match to TRBD1 covers 10 bases. The CDR3 has 15 amino acids. V lost 4 bases to trimming and J lost 3 bases; unmatched junction nucleotides: 5. Germline V lookup: CDR1 SGDLS, CDR2 YYNGEE. This chain's CDR3 is CASSPWDRGTDTQYF. Here the CDR3 DNA reads TGTGCCAGCAGCCCATGGGACAGGGGAACAGATACGCAGTATTTT.

V usage is TRBV28 and J usage is TRBJ1-2; the D gene is possibly TRBD1 (5 bases). This CDR3 has 15 residues. V was pared by 5 bases and J by 4 bases, with 17 bases between. Looked up from germline, CDR1 is MDHEN and CDR2 is SYDVKM. CDR3 amino acids: CASSAPGIAPYGYTF. In DNA, the CDR3 is TGTGCCAGCAGTGCCCCAGGGATCGCGCCCTATGGCTACACCTTC.

The DNA of the CDR3 is TGTGCCTGGAGTCCAACGGGCCTCGAGGTCGCTTTCTTT. Translation: CAWSPTGLEVAFF. J is TRBJ1-1 and V is TRBV30, with D uncertain. The CDR3 spans 13 residues. Trimming pared 2 bases from V and 11 bases from J, leaving 18 bases between. Germline V gene sequence: CDR1 GTSNPN, CDR2 SVGIG (reference sequence).

This sequence joins TRBV28 and TRBJ1-1; no clear D. CDR3 size: 14 residues. V lost 3 bases to trimming and J lost 1 base, with 9 bases between them. Germline loops: CDR1 MDHEN, CDR2 SYDVKM. The CDR3 DNA sequence: TGTGCCAGCAGTTTGGAGCAGAAGAACACTGAAGCTTTCTTT. This codes for CASSLEQKNTEAFF.

V is TRBV28 and J is TRBJ1-4; D is possibly TRBD1 (6 bases). The CDR3 sequence is 13 residues long. Per germline, CDR1 MDHEN and CDR2 SYDVKM. The V end was cut by 3 bases, the J end by 7 bases, with 9 bases between. This CDR3 reads CASSFFRGEKLFF. In DNA, the CDR3 is TGTGCCAGCAGTTTTTTCAGGGGTGAAAAACTGTTTTTT.

This clone was seen only a few times. This rearrangement joins TRBV4-1 to TRBJ2-1, with 7 bases that match TRBD1. After removal of 2 bases from V and 0 bases from J, the junction contained 4 bases not matched to a gene. The CDR3 loop spans 16 amino acids. The germline V gene encodes CDR1 MGHRA and CDR2 YSYEKL. CDR3 sequence: CASSQRDSRSYNEQFF. CDR3 DNA sequence: TGCGCCAGCAGCCAACGGGACAGCCGCTCCTACAATGAGCAGTTCTTC.

The gene calls are TRBV21-1 and TRBJ1-6; TRBD1 is the table's D call and was not checked against the DNA. TRBV21-1 constitutes a pseudogene. CDR3 length: 16 residues. Here the CDR3 DNA reads TGTGCCAGCAGCAAAGGGGGCAGGGAAGAAAATTCACCCCTCCACTTT. Translating gives CASSKGGREENSPLHF.

This sequence joins TRBV27 and TRBJ2-1; TRBD2 agrees at 7 bases. This CDR3 has 15 amino acids. Per the germline V gene, CDR1 is MNHEY and CDR2 is SMNVEV (reference sequence). After removal of 7 bases from V and 3 bases from J, the junction contained 9 bases not matched to a gene. The CDR3, as DNA: TGTGCCAGCACCCTGGGAGGGACCCACTACAATGAGCAGTTCTTC. Protein: CASTLGGTHYNEQFF.

This chain uses TRBV14 with TRBJ1-2; D unclear. This CDR3 comprises 13 residues. V shed 1 base and J shed 8 bases, with 11 bases lying between them. The germline V gene encodes CDR1 SGHDN and CDR2 FVKESK. The CDR3 DNA is TGTGCCAGCAGCCAAGTAGGACTTGGGGGCTACACCTTC. Translation gives CASSQVGLGGYTF.

The chain employs TRBV7-6 and TRBJ2-2; 11 bases match TRBD2. With V trimmed by 5 bases and J by 4 bases, 6 bases remained unmatched. The germline V gene has CDR1 SGHVS and CDR2 FNYEAQ. This CDR3 is built from 16 residues. The CDR3 nucleotides read TGTGCCAGCAGCAGTAGCGGGAGGGCCCCCACCGGGGAGCTGTTTTTT. It specifies CASSSSGRAPTGELFF.

The J gene is TRBJ1-3, the V gene TRBV6-5, with D maybe TRBD1 (5 bases). Trimming removed 5 bases from V and 0 bases from J, with 8 bases in between. The CDR3 loop spans 14 amino acids. Germline CDR1 MNHEY, CDR2 SVGAGI. As DNA, the CDR3 is TGTGCCAGCAGTACGACAGTCTCTGGAAACACCATATATTTT. Translating gives CASSTTVSGNTIYF.

The chain carries TRBV7-6 and TRBJ2-2; TRBD2 aligns across 7 bases. The V segment lost 5 bases and the J segment 7 bases; nucleotides outside the gene matches: 13. CDR3 length equals 16 residues. Germline CDR1 SGHVS, CDR2 FNYEAQ. The chain's CDR3 is CASSPSGEGRNGELFF. The CDR3 nucleotides are TGTGCCAGCAGCCCCTCGGGGGAGGGCCGAAACGGGGAGCTGTTTTTT.

This chain links TRBV4-3 with TRBJ2-5, with 8 bases identical to TRBD1. V gave up 4 bases and J gave up 5 bases; unmatched junction bases: 6. This CDR3 has 14 amino acids. CDR1 and CDR2 (germline): LGHNA, YSLEER. CDR3 in amino acids: CASSPGQGLETQYF. The CDR3, as DNA: TGCGCCAGCAGCCCTGGACAGGGTTTGGAGACCCAGTACTTC.

The CDR3 nucleotides are TGTGCCAGCAGCTTACTTGGGGGGGGCACAGATACGCAGTATTTT. This translates into CASSLLGGGTDTQYF. This chain connects TRBV11-1 to TRBJ2-3; 7 bases fit TRBD2. J gave up 1 base and V 2 bases, and 3 bases lay outside the gene matches. CDR3 length equals 15 residues. The germline gives CDR1 SGHAT, CDR2 FQDESV (reference sequence).

This clone was counted only a few times. J is TRBJ1-5 and V is TRBV29-1; D may be TRBD1 (5 bases). The V end lost 3 bases, the J end lost 0 bases, and 15 bases lay between the germline ends. The germline CDR1 and CDR2 sequences are SQVTM and ANQGSEA. The CDR3 spans 16 residues. CDR3 nucleotides: TGCAGCGTTGAGGTCCCGGGGGGGAATAGCAATCAGCCCCAGCATTTT. Its translation is CSVEVPGGNSNQPQHF.

Sample share makes this clone medium-sized. This chain joins TRBV19 and TRBJ1-2, with 7 positions matching TRBD1. Germline V lookup: CDR1 LNHDA, CDR2 SQIVND (reference sequence). The CDR3 has 15 residues. J gave up 8 bases and V 5 bases, and 14 bases lay outside the gene matches. Here the CDR3 DNA reads TGTGCCAGTAGTCGCGGGACAGTCGGTCTGCGGGGCTACACCTTC. It specifies CASSRGTVGLRGYTF. Full variable domain (rest looked up from reference TRBV19 and TRBJ1-2): DGGITQSPKYLFRKEGQNVTLSCEQNLNHDAMYWYRQDPGQGLRLIYYSQIVNDFQKGDIAEGYSVSREKKESFPLTVTSAQKNPTAFYLCASSRGTVGLRGYTFGSGTRLTVV.

The J gene is TRBJ1-4, the V gene TRBV2; 9 nucleotides agree with TRBD1. Germline V gene lookup returns CDR1 SNHLY and CDR2 FYNNEI. This CDR3 is built from 15 residues. Unmatched junction bases numbered 4, after V lost 2 bases and J lost 6 bases. The CDR3 sequence: CASSESGTGYEKLFF. The CDR3 DNA sequence: TGTGCCAGCAGTGAAAGTGGGACAGGGTATGAAAAACTGTTTTTT. Together with reference TRBV2 and TRBJ1-4, the CDR3 gives the full variable domain: EPEVTQTPSHQVTQMGQEVILRCVPISNHLYFYWYRQILGQKVEFLVSFYNNEISEKSEIFDDQFSVERPDGSNFTLKIRSTKLEDSAMYFCASSESGTGYEKLFFGSGTQLSVL.

V usage is TRBV25-1 and J usage is TRBJ1-3; D uncertain. Germline-derived CDR1 and CDR2 are MGHDK and SYGVNS. Trimming removed 4 bases from V and 0 bases from J, with 13 bases in between. There are 16 residues in the CDR3. The CDR3 bases are TGTGCCAGCAGTGGTGCCCTGGGAGGCTCTGGAAACACCATATATTTT. Its translation: CASSGALGGSGNTIYF.

The chain joins TRBV4-3 to TRBJ2-3; perhaps TRBD1 as D (6 bases). V lost 0 bases, J lost 4 bases, and 17 bases lay in between. The CDR3 consists of 17 residues. Germline CDR1 LGHNA, CDR2 YSLEER. CDR3 sequence: CASSQDFWGRGPDTQYF. In DNA, the CDR3 is TGCGCCAGCAGCCAAGATTTTTGGGGGCGAGGCCCAGATACGCAGTATTTT.

This chain connects TRBV30 to TRBJ2-7, with 9 bases that match TRBD1. Germline CDR1 reads GTSNPN; CDR2 reads SVGIG (reference sequence). CDR3 length: 12 amino acids. V lost 4 bases and J lost 6; bases outside the gene matches: 4. CDR3 sequence: CAWKTDRGEQYF. Written as DNA, the CDR3 is TGTGCCTGGAAAACGGACAGGGGCGAGCAGTACTTC.

This clone showed up just a few times. The V call is TRBV5-4, the J call TRBJ2-1, with 10 bases fitting TRBD2. Germline V gene sequence: CDR1 SGHNT, CDR2 YYREEE (reference sequence). Unmatched junction bases numbered 3, after V lost 4 bases and J lost 5 bases. This CDR3 is 14 amino acids long. CDR3 region: CASSQLAGHNEQFF. The CDR3 DNA follows: TGTGCCAGCAGCCAACTAGCGGGACACAATGAGCAGTTCTTC.

The chain has TRBV28 and TRBJ2-3, with D maybe TRBD2 (6 bases). Germline CDR1 and CDR2: MDHEN and SYDVKM. Trimming removed 3 bases from V and 10 bases from J, with 17 bases in between. The CDR3 has 14 residues. This CDR3 is CASSFPGSKYAQYF. CDR3 bases: TGTGCCAGCAGTTTTCCCGGGAGCAAGTACGCGCAGTATTTT.

The chain carries TRBV6-5 and TRBJ1-5; TRBD1 might be the D (6 bases). The CDR3 is 14 residues long. Germline assignment: CDR1 MNHEY and CDR2 SVGAGI. The ends were cut back, 5 bases at V and 3 bases at J, with 11 bases in the middle. CDR3 coding DNA: TGTGCCAGCAGTACAGGGCAGTACAATCAGCCCCAGCATTTT. This translates into CASSTGQYNQPQHF.

This sequence joins TRBV14 and TRBJ2-7; no definite D call. The V gene lost 1 base and the J gene lost 0 bases, with 4 bases spanning the gap. Germline V gene data show CDR1 as SGHDN and CDR2 as FVKESK. This CDR3 contains 13 residues. CDR3 in amino acids: CASSQGYSYEQYF. The CDR3 nucleotides are TGTGCCAGCAGCCAAGGGTACTCCTACGAGCAGTACTTC.